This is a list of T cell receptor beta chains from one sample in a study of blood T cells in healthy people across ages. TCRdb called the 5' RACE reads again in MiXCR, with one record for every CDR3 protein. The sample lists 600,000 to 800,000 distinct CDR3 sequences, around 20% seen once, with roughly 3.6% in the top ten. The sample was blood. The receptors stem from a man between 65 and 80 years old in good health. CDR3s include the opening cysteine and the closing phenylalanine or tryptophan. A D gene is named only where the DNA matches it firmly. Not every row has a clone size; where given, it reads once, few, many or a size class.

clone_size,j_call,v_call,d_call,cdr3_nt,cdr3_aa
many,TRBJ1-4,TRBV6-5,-,TGTGCCAGCAGCCGGACATCCGCAACTAATGAAAAACTGTTTTTT,CASSRTSATNEKLFF
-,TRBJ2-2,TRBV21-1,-,TGTGCCAGCAGCAACAGGGGGCAGGGCGGGGAGCTGTTTTTT,CASSNRGQGGELFF
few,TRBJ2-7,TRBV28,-,TGTGCCAGCGTCGGGACATCCTCCTACGAGCAGTACTTC,CASVGTSSYEQYF
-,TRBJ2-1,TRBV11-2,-,TGTGCCAGCAGCTTAAGCGACGCAAAGTTGAATGAGCAGTTCTTC,CASSLSDAKLNEQFF
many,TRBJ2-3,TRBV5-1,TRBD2,TGCGCCAGCAGCTTGGGTTTGCCAGGACTAGCACAAGGATCAGATACGCAGTATTTT,CASSLGLPGLAQGSDTQYF
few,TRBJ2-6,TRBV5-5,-,TGTGCCAGCAGCTTGGGACTGTTCTCTGGGGCCAACGTCCTGACTTTC,CASSLGLFSGANVLTF
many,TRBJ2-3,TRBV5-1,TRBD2,TGCGCCAGCAGCTCGTCTAGCGGGCCTAGCACAGATACGCAGTATTTT,CASSSSSGPSTDTQYF
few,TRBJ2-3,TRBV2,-,TGTGCCAGCAGCTGGGATGGGGGGACTTCCACAGATACGCAGTATTTT,CASSWDGGTSTDTQYF
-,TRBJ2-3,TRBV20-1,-,TGCAGTGCTAGAACCACAGACCGAGATACGCAGTATTTT,CSARTTDRDTQYF
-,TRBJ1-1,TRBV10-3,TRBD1,TGTGCCATCAGGTTAGGACAGGGGAACACTGAAGCTTTCTTT,CAIRLGQGNTEAFF
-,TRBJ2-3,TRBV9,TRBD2,TGTGCCAGCAGCACGGGACTAGCGGGGGAATCCGATACGCAGTATTTT,CASSTGLAGESDTQYF
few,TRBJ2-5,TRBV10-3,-,TGTGCCATCAGTGAGTCGAAGGGTTTAACAGTTTCAACGACCCAGTACTTC,CAISESKGLTVSTTQYF
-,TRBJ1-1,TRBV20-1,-,TGCAGTGCCGACGCAGGGGACCCCAATGAAGCTTTCTTT,CSADAGDPNEAFF
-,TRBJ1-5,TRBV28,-,TGTGCCAGCAGTTTATATGGGGTTGGGCTGCAGGCCCAGCATTTT,CASSLYGVGLQAQHF
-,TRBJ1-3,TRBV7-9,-,TGTGCCAGCAGCTTTCACAGGGAGTCGCCTGGAAACACCATATATTTT,CASSFHRESPGNTIYF
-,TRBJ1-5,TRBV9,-,TGTGCCAGCAGCAATAGCGGAAAAAAGATGGATACGCAGCATTTT,CASSNSGKKMDTQHF
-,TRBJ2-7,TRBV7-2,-,TGTGCCAGCAGCACCTTTCCGGGACTCTACGAGCAGTACTTC,CASSTFPGLYEQYF
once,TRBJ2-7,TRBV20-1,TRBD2,TGCAGTGCTAAAAATAGCGGGCGAAATGGGAACGAGCAGTACTTC,CSAKNSGRNGNEQYF
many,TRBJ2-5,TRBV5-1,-,TGCGCCAGCAGCTTGGGACTATCGTACCAAGAGACCCAGTACTTC,CASSLGLSYQETQYF
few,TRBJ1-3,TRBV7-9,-,TGTGCCAGCAGCCAAGACGGAAACACCATATATTTT,CASSQDGNTIYF
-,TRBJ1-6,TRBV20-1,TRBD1,TGCAGTGCTAGAGATCTGAGGACAGGGGATAATTCACCCCTCCACTTT,CSARDLRTGDNSPLHF
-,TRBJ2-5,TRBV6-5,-,TGTGCCAGCAGTTACTCCGCAGGGTTGGGGGAGACCCAGTACTTC,CASSYSAGLGETQYF
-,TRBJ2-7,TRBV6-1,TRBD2,TGTGCCAGCAGTGAACGGGACTATCGGGTCGAGCAGTACTTC,CASSERDYRVEQYF
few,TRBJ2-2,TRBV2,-,TGTGCCAGCAAAAGCGGGCCATCCGGGGAGCTGTTTTTT,CASKSGPSGELFF
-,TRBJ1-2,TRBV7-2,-,TGTGCCACCAAGCTTAATCGGGGGGACTATGGCTACACCTTC,CATKLNRGDYGYTF
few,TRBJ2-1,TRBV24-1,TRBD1,TGTGCCACCAGTGGAACAGGGGTTAGGGCCGGAGAGCAGTTCTTC,CATSGTGVRAGEQFF
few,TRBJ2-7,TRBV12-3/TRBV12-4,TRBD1,TGTGCCAGCAGTCGGGACAGGGGAGTCTCCTACGAGCAGTACTTC,CASSRDRGVSYEQYF
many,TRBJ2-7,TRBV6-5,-,TGTGCCAGCAAGGCTCTAGCAAGCGGCTACGAGCAGTACTTC,CASKALASGYEQYF
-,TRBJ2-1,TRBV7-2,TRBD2,TGTGCCAGCAGCTTAATGGGGGGACTAGCGGGATGGAATGAGCAGTTCTTC,CASSLMGGLAGWNEQFF
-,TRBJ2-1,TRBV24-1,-,TGTGCCACCAGTGATCGGAGCAGGGGGGCTTACAATGAGCAGTTCTTC,CATSDRSRGAYNEQFF
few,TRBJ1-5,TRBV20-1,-,TGCAGTGCTAGAGAGTCAGTTAATAGCAATCAGCCCCAGCATTTT,CSARESVNSNQPQHF
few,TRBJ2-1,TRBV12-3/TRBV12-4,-,TGTGCCAGCAGTCCCTTTACCCGGAGTGCCTATGAGCAGTTCTTC,CASSPFTRSAYEQFF
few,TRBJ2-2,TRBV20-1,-,TGCAGTGCTAGAGACCACAGGGTGGCCGGGGAGCTGTTTTTT,CSARDHRVAGELFF
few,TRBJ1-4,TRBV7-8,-,TGTGCCAGCAGCTTAGTCGGGGGAAACTTTGAAAAACTGTTTTTT,CASSLVGGNFEKLFF
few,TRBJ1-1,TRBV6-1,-,TGTGCCAGCAGGGCCGGCCCCTCTTTGAACACTGAAGCTTTCTTT,CASRAGPSLNTEAFF
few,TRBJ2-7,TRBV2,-,TGTGCCAGAGCAGGGGGACTACACGACTACGAGCAGTACTTC,CARAGGLHDYEQYF
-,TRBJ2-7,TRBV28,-,TGTGCCAGCAGTTTTGGCGGGGATGCCTACGAGCAGTACTTC,CASSFGGDAYEQYF
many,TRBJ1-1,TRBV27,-,TGTGCCAGCAGCTTAACAGGGCTGAACACTGAAGCTTTCTTT,CASSLTGLNTEAFF
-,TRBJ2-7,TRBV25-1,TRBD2,TGTGCCAGCATCGGGACTAGCGACTCCTACGAGCAGTACTTC,CASIGTSDSYEQYF
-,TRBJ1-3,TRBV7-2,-,TGTGCCAGCAGCTTAGTAGATCCCACCTACTCTGGAAACACCATATATTTT,CASSLVDPTYSGNTIYF
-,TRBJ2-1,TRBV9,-,TGTGCCAGCAGCGTAGTCGGCGATTCCTCCTACAATGAGCAGTTCTTC,CASSVVGDSSYNEQFF
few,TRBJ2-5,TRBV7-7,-,TGTGCTAGCAGCTTAGATAGGGGACTCTCCTGGGAGACCCAGTACTTC,CASSLDRGLSWETQYF
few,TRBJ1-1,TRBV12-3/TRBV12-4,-,TGTGCCAGCACCTACGGGGTCGAAGCTTTCTTT,CASTYGVEAFF
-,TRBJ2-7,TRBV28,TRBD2,TGTGCCAGCAGTCCCTGGACTAGCGGGACCTACGAGCAGTACTTC,CASSPWTSGTYEQYF
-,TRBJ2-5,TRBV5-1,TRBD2,TGCGCCAGCAGCTTGGTTGCGGGAGGGCCCGAAGAGACCCAGTACTTC,CASSLVAGGPEETQYF
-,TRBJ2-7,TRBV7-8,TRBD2,TGTGCCAGCAGCTTAGCGGGCAGGGCCGGACTAGACTATTACGAGCAGTACTTC,CASSLAGRAGLDYYEQYF